This is a list of T cell receptor beta chains from one sample in a study of vaccination and CD4 T cells after COVID-19. TCRdb re-called the PCR reads with MiXCR, one entry per CDR3 protein. This sample has about 9,600 distinct CDR3 sequences, with roughly 24% found just once. These receptors have no known antigen. Sequences were derived from CD4+ T cells from blood, cultured in vitro, sampled after SARS-CoV-2 vaccination. These receptors were taken from a human donor who had recovered from COVID-19. The CDR3 runs from the conserved cysteine through the conserved F or W. D genes are given only for firm matches. Clone size is given for some rows only: seen once, a few or many times, or a class if the clone is expanded.

CDR3aa: CASSQGLTISYEQYF
CDR3nt: TGTGCCAGCAGCCAAGGTCTCACAATCTCCTACGAGCAGTACTTC
abundance: NA
d_gene: NA
j_gene: TRBJ2-7
v_gene: TRBV4-2

CDR3aa: CASSLRLAGAGEQFF
CDR3nt: TGTGCCAGCAGCTTACGCCTAGCGGGAGCAGGTGAGCAGTTCTTC
abundance: NA
d_gene: TRBD2
j_gene: TRBJ2-1
v_gene: TRBV7-3

CDR3aa: CSVGTLGGDTEAFF
CDR3nt: TGCAGCGTTGGAACCCTGGGTGGGGACACTGAAGCTTTCTTT
abundance: NA
d_gene: NA
j_gene: TRBJ1-1
v_gene: TRBV29-1

CDR3aa: CASSLRTGRDTEAFF
CDR3nt: TGTGCCAGCAGCTTAAGGACAGGGCGGGACACTGAAGCTTTCTTT
abundance: once
d_gene: TRBD1
j_gene: TRBJ1-1
v_gene: TRBV28

CDR3aa: CASSLGTRYRLYNEQFF
CDR3nt: TGCGCCAGCAGCTTGGGGACCCGGTATAGACTTTACAATGAGCAGTTCTTC
abundance: NA
d_gene: NA
j_gene: TRBJ2-1
v_gene: TRBV5-1

CDR3aa: CASSRGGSYSGANVLTF
CDR3nt: TGTGCCAGCAGCCGCGGGGGGTCTTACTCTGGGGCCAACGTCCTGACTTTC
abundance: NA
d_gene: TRBD2
j_gene: TRBJ2-6
v_gene: TRBV7-6

CDR3aa: CASSLVGTRDRVHNEQFF
CDR3nt: TGTGCCAGCAGCTTAGTTGGGACGCGGGACAGGGTCCACAATGAGCAGTTCTTC
abundance: few
d_gene: TRBD1
j_gene: TRBJ2-1
v_gene: TRBV7-8

CDR3aa: CASSDRAENTEAFF
CDR3nt: TGTGCCAGCAGTGACAGGGCGGAGAACACTGAAGCTTTCTTT
abundance: NA
d_gene: TRBD1
j_gene: TRBJ1-1
v_gene: TRBV12-3/TRBV12-4

CDR3aa: CASSHQAGAGGELFF
CDR3nt: TGCGCCAGCAGCCATCAGGCAGGGGCGGGCGGGGAGCTGTTTTTT
abundance: NA
d_gene: NA
j_gene: TRBJ2-2
v_gene: TRBV4-3

CDR3aa: CASSLAGGLGNSPLHF
CDR3nt: TGCGCCAGCAGCTTGGCAGGGGGCTTAGGGAATTCACCCCTCCACTTT
abundance: NA
d_gene: TRBD1
j_gene: TRBJ1-6
v_gene: TRBV5-1

CDR3aa: CASSQWDAAPGANVLTF
CDR3nt: TGCGCCAGCAGCCAATGGGACGCAGCTCCTGGGGCCAACGTCCTGACTTTC
abundance: once
d_gene: NA
j_gene: TRBJ2-6
v_gene: TRBV4-1

CDR3aa: CASSPGTGTLHGYTF
CDR3nt: TGTGCCAGCAGTCCCGGGACAGGGACTTTACATGGCTACACCTTC
abundance: few
d_gene: TRBD1
j_gene: TRBJ1-2
v_gene: TRBV12-3/TRBV12-4

CDR3aa: CASSPRDRYAKQYF
CDR3nt: TGTGCCAGCTCACCACGCGACCGTTACGCCAAGCAGTACTTC
abundance: few
d_gene: NA
j_gene: TRBJ2-7
v_gene: TRBV18

CDR3aa: CSPRTGLAYEQYF
CDR3nt: TGCAGTCCTCGAACGGGACTAGCTTACGAGCAGTACTTC
abundance: NA
d_gene: TRBD2
j_gene: TRBJ2-7
v_gene: TRBV20-1

CDR3aa: CASSLDRGVFSEQYF
CDR3nt: TGTGCCAGCAGTCTCGACAGGGGAGTTTTCTCCGAGCAGTACTTC
abundance: few
d_gene: TRBD1
j_gene: TRBJ2-7
v_gene: TRBV28

CDR3aa: CASSPRQETQYF
CDR3nt: TGTGCCAGCTCACCCAGACAAGAGACCCAGTACTTC
abundance: few
d_gene: NA
j_gene: TRBJ2-5
v_gene: TRBV18

CDR3aa: CASSKGLDQETQYF
CDR3nt: TGTGCCAGCAGCAAGGGACTAGACCAAGAGACCCAGTACTTC
abundance: NA
d_gene: TRBD2
j_gene: TRBJ2-5
v_gene: TRBV7-9

CDR3aa: CAKSGAARGDTQYF
CDR3nt: TGTGCCAAGTCCGGGGCTGCAAGGGGAGATACGCAGTATTTT
abundance: few
d_gene: NA
j_gene: TRBJ2-3
v_gene: TRBV2

CDR3aa: CASSLTGPFDGYTF
CDR3nt: TGTGCCAGCAGTTTGACCGGCCCCTTTGATGGCTACACCTTC
abundance: NA
d_gene: NA
j_gene: TRBJ1-2
v_gene: TRBV28

CDR3aa: CASSLSPRRPQHF
CDR3nt: TGTGCCAGCAGTCTATCCCCCCGGCGGCCCCAGCATTTT
abundance: NA
d_gene: NA
j_gene: TRBJ1-5
v_gene: TRBV28

CDR3aa: CASSQGTYYGYTF
CDR3nt: TGTGCCAGCAGTCAAGGGACATACTATGGCTACACCTTC
abundance: few
d_gene: NA
j_gene: TRBJ1-2
v_gene: TRBV6-1

CDR3aa: CASDRSGTGLGTQYF
CDR3nt: TGTGCCAGCGACCGATCCGGGACTGGCCTCGGAACCCAGTACTTC
abundance: medium-sized
d_gene: NA
j_gene: TRBJ2-5
v_gene: TRBV6-1

CDR3aa: CASSKGASGRGSTDTQYF
CDR3nt: TGTGCCAGTAGTAAAGGGGCTAGCGGGAGAGGGAGCACAGATACGCAGTATTTT
abundance: few
d_gene: TRBD2
j_gene: TRBJ2-3
v_gene: TRBV19

CDR3aa: CASSTQTGYNQPQHF
CDR3nt: TGTGCCAGCAGCACCCAGACAGGGTACAATCAGCCCCAGCATTTT
abundance: medium-sized
d_gene: TRBD1
j_gene: TRBJ1-5
v_gene: TRBV7-2

CDR3aa: CASSYRTYGYTF
CDR3nt: TGTGCCAGTAGTTATAGGACCTATGGCTACACCTTC
abundance: few
d_gene: NA
j_gene: TRBJ1-2
v_gene: TRBV19

CDR3aa: CASSFRLNTEAFF
CDR3nt: TGTGCCAGCAGTTTCAGGCTGAACACTGAAGCTTTCTTT
abundance: NA
d_gene: NA
j_gene: TRBJ1-1
v_gene: TRBV27

CDR3aa: CAWSRDPNNEQFF
CDR3nt: TGTGCCTGGAGTCGGGACCCAAACAATGAGCAGTTCTTC
abundance: NA
d_gene: NA
j_gene: TRBJ2-1
v_gene: TRBV30

CDR3aa: CASSLAVLSYEQYF
CDR3nt: TGTGCCAGCAGCTTGGCAGTTCTTTCCTACGAGCAGTACTTC
abundance: few
d_gene: NA
j_gene: TRBJ2-7
v_gene: TRBV7-9